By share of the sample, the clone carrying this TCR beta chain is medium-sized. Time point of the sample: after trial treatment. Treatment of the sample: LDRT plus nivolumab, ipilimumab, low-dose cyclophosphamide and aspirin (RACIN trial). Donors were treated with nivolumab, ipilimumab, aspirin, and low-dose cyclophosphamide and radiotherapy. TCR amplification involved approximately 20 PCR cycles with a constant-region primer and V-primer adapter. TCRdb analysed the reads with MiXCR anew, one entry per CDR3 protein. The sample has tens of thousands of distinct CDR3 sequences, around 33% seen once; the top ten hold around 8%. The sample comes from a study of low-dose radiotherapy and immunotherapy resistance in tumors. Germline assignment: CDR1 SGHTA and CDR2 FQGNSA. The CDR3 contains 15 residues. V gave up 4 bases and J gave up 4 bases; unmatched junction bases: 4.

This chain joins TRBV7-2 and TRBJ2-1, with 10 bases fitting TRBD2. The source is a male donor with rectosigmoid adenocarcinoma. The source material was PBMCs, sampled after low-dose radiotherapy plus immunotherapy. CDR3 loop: CASSYQRGGYNEQFF. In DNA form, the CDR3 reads TGTGCCAGCAGCTACCAGCGGGGGGGGTACAATGAGCAGTTCTTC.